Below, 27 T cell receptor beta chains from the same sample are listed, as sequenced in a study of regulatory T cells in long-lasting Graves disease. Arm-PCR of CDR3 regions and iRepertoire HTBI primers were the basis on which TCR beta libraries were built. Via MiXCR, TCRdb re-called the multiplex PCR reads, giving one row per CDR3 protein. The data contain a few hundred thousand distinct CDR3 sequences, about 10% of them singletons. Time point described: newly diagnosed GD, antithyroid drugs for less than 3 months. The TCR library was made from RNA extracted from PBMCs. Another study also made use of these data, one on T cells in Graves' hyperthyroidism and ophthalmopathy.

The material sequenced was peripheral blood mononuclear cells (PBMCs), taken at new diagnosis, from a patient treated with antithyroid drugs. Every receptor here comes from a woman under 30 with Graves disease.

To note about this clonotype: A much larger clone sits a single nucleotide away, making a read error possible. The chain combines TRBV27 with TRBJ1-4; no clear D gene. There are 14 residues in the CDR3. Looked up from germline, CDR1 is MNHEY and CDR2 is SMNVEV (reference sequence). The CDR3 protein is CASSSSRANEKLVF. For the CDR3, the DNA is TGTGCCAGCAGTTCGTCCAGAGCTAATGAAAAACTGGTTTTT.

Details on this clonotype: With a much larger clone just one base away, this may be a read error. V and J are TRBV20-1 and TRBJ2-7; D possibly corresponds to TRBD2 (6 bases). V was shortened by 5 bases and J by 4 bases, with 21 bases between the two germline ends. This CDR3 region has 15 residues. CDR1 and CDR2 from the germline V gene are DFQATT and SNEGSKA (reference sequence). CDR3 residues: CSAPPGLATRYEQYF. The CDR3, as DNA: TGCAGTGCTCCCCCCGGTCTAGCGACGAGATACGAGCAGTACTTC.

The table lists this clonotype with many counts. The V call is TRBV5-1, the J call TRBJ2-1; TRBD2 matches 14 bases. Germline CDR1 reads SGHRS; CDR2 reads YFSETQ. J gave up 7 bases and V 4 bases, and 7 bases lay outside the gene matches. The CDR3 is 16 residues long. The CDR3 region is CASSGPGLAGVNEQFF. CDR3 coding DNA: TGCGCCAGCAGCGGACCGGGACTAGCGGGGGTTAATGAGCAGTTCTTC.

This clonotype was seen many times. The chain has TRBV12-3 or TRBV12-4 and TRBJ2-5, with unresolved D. With 4 bases removed from V and 5 bases from J, the gap between germline ends came to 11 bases. The CDR3 contains 13 residues. CDR3 coding DNA: TGTGCCAGCAGTTCGGAACCAATGGAGACCCAGTACTTC. Amino acid sequence: CASSSEPMETQYF.

Remarks on this clonotype: This clone may be a read error of a much larger clone one base away. V and J are TRBV6-2 or TRBV6-3 and TRBJ2-1; TRBD2 matches 7 bases. This CDR3 is 15 amino acids long. V trimming: 6 bases; J trimming: 10 bases; junction bases outside the gene matches: 15. The germline V gene has CDR1 MNHEY and CDR2 SVGEGT. CDR3 protein: CASRLRRRWDYEQFF. The CDR3 DNA reads as TGTGCCAGCAGGTTAAGGCGCCGATGGGACTACGAGCAGTTCTTC.

This clonotype came up many times. The chain joins TRBV2 to TRBJ2-5; D possibly corresponds to TRBD2 (5 bases). The V and J ends lost 7 bases and 4 bases respectively, with 19 bases between them. Germline V CDR1 and CDR2: SNHLY, FYNNEI. The CDR3 contains 15 residues. CDR3 residues: CASTLGPPRGETQYF. Written as DNA, the CDR3 is TGTGCCAGCACCTTGGGCCCCCCCCGGGGAGAGACCCAGTACTTC. Filled out from reference TRBV2 and TRBJ2-5, the complete variable domain reads EPEVTQTPSHQVTQMGQEVILRCVPISNHLYFYWYRQILGQKVEFLVSFYNNEISEKSEIFDDQFSVERPDGSNFTLKIRSTKLEDSAMYFCASTLGPPRGETQYFGPGTRLLVL.

V and J are TRBV7-9 and TRBJ1-2; the D gene is possibly TRBD1 (5 bases). The CDR3 contains 12 residues. Germline CDR1 is SEHNR and CDR2 is FQNEAQ (reference sequence). The V end was cut by 6 bases, the J end by 4 bases, with 9 bases between. The DNA for the CDR3 is TGTGCCAGCAGGGGGGACCTCTATGGCTACACCTTC. This sequence encodes CASRGDLYGYTF.

The table lists this clonotype with many counts. The CDR3 spells CASSQGQGLLEETQYF. As DNA, the CDR3 is TGTGCCAGCAGCCAAGGGCAGGGGCTCCTCGAAGAGACCCAGTACTTC. The rearrangement uses TRBV3-1 and TRBJ2-5; D is perhaps TRBD1 (6 bases). V lost 1 base to trimming and J lost 3 bases, with 15 bases between them. Germline V gene lookup returns CDR1 LGHDT and CDR2 YNNKEL (reference sequence). CDR3 length: 16 amino acids.

This clonotype was picked up a small number of times. The chain carries TRBV10-3 and TRBJ1-1; possibly TRBD1 for D (6 bases). The germline gives CDR1 ENHRY, CDR2 SYGVKD. CDR3 length equals 12 residues. V was trimmed by 0 bases and J by 11 bases, leaving 10 bases between them. The CDR3 DNA follows: TGTGCCATCAGTGAGTCAGGGGGGTCGGCTTTCTTT. This codes for CAISESGGSAFF.

This clonotype was recorded many times. The chain uses TRBV6-1 and TRBJ2-1, with a possible D match to TRBD2 (6 bases). The CDR3 runs to 17 residues. Looked up from germline, CDR1 is MNHNS and CDR2 is SASEGT. V lost 5 bases to trimming and J lost 4 bases, with 21 bases between them. The CDR3 DNA reads TGTGCCAGCAGTCCTGGAGGGGCGGCCAACGGATACAATGAGCAGTTCTTC. It codes for CASSPGGAANGYNEQFF.

This rearrangement joins TRBV18 to TRBJ2-7; TRBD2 matches at 14 bases. The germline gives CDR1 KGHSH, CDR2 LQKENI. The CDR3 runs 17 residues. In DNA form, the CDR3 reads TGTGCCCGCTCACCTCCGGGACTAGCGGGGGAAGGATACGAGCAGCACGTC. It translates to CARSPPGLAGEGYEQHV.

The gene calls are TRBV24-1 and TRBJ1-5, with 7 bases aligning to TRBD1. This CDR3 comprises 13 residues. The trim removed 9 bases at V and 6 bases at J, leaving 7 bases unmatched. Germline V gene data show CDR1 as KGHDR and CDR2 as SFDVKD. The CDR3 DNA reads as TGTGCCACCCCGTGGAGGGGGCTTCAGCCCCAGCATTTT. It specifies CATPWRGLQPQHF.

Ten or more counts support this clonotype. The rearrangement links TRBV14 to TRBJ2-7; TRBD1 aligns across 7 bases. With V trimmed by 6 bases and J by 5 bases, 7 bases remained unmatched. There are 13 residues in the CDR3. The V gene's germline CDR1 is SGHDN and CDR2 FVKESK. CDR3 bases: TGTGCCAGCAGTATCGACAGGGCCCACGAGCAGTACGTC. Encoded protein: CASSIDRAHEQYV.

The sample holds many counts of this clonotype. The gene calls are TRBV28 and TRBJ2-3; 11 positions agree with TRBD2. Trimming at V came to 2 bases and at J to 6 bases, leaving 13 bases not matched to a gene. The CDR3 spans 18 residues. Germline V gene sequence: CDR1 MDHEN, CDR2 SYDVKM. The CDR3 coding sequence is TGTGCCAGCAGTTTACTAGCGGGGGGAGGTAGGCACACGGATACGCAGTATTTT. Its protein product is CASSLLAGGGRHTDTQYF.

Comments on this clonotype: A clone one base away is much larger, so this may be a read error. This chain connects TRBV6-2 or TRBV6-3 to TRBJ2-3, with D possibly TRBD2 on 6 matching bases. Deletions cut 5 bases from V and 4 bases from J, with 28 bases between. The CDR3 sequence is 19 residues long. From germline, CDR1 is MNHEY and CDR2 SVGEGT. This chain's CDR3 is CASSGPTDSGVELADTQYF. The CDR3 coding sequence is TGTGCCAGCAGTGGTCCAACCGATTCGGGAGTTGAGCTGGCAGATACGCAGTATTTT.

This chain links TRBV9 with TRBJ2-3; the match to TRBD2 covers 9 bases. Per germline, CDR1 SGDLS and CDR2 YYNGEE. V shed 3 bases and J 3 bases; nucleotides not matched to a gene: 5. The CDR3 runs 15 residues. The CDR3 nucleotides are TGTGCCAGCAGCGCCGGGACTAGCATGACAGATACGCAGTATTTT. This encodes CASSAGTSMTDTQYF.

This clonotype was counted between two and nine times. For the CDR3, the DNA is TGCAGTGCTAGGTACCTAGGGGGGCTCACAGATACGCAGTATTTT. Its translation is CSARYLGGLTDTQYF. The rearrangement joins TRBV20-1 to TRBJ2-3; D is tentatively TRBD1 or TRBD2 (6 bases each). V was trimmed by 3 bases and J by 2 bases, leaving 15 bases between them. Germline loops: CDR1 DFQATT, CDR2 SNEGSKA (reference sequence). CDR3 length equals 15 residues.

This clonotype was detected a few times. The rearrangement joins TRBV7-8 to TRBJ1-1, with D uncertain. The CDR3 is made up of 9 amino acids. Per the germline V gene, CDR1 is SGHVS and CDR2 is FQNEAQ. V lost 8 bases, J lost 7 bases, and 5 bases lay in between. CDR3 sequence (DNA): TGTGCCAGCGGAGATGAAGCTTTCTTT. This sequence encodes CASGDEAFF.

The chain links TRBV28 to TRBJ1-4; D perhaps matches TRBD1 (6 bases). The germline CDR1 and CDR2 sequences are MDHEN and SYDVKM. The CDR3 consists of 16 residues. Trimming stripped 10 bases from V and 10 bases from J, with 28 bases between. The CDR3 here is CAIRSHREQFRGKLFF. CDR3 coding DNA: TGTGCCATCCGTTCCCATCGAGAACAATTCAGGGGAAAACTGTTTTTT.

This chain connects TRBV28 to TRBJ2-5; no reliable D call. This CDR3 comprises 13 residues. Germline V gene sequence: CDR1 MDHEN, CDR2 SYDVKM. Trimming pared 8 bases from V and 0 bases from J, leaving 10 bases between. CDR3 DNA: TGTGCCAGCGCCGGCTGGTACCAAGAGACCCAGTACTTC. Residues: CASAGWYQETQYF.

This clonotype showed up just a few times. The chain recombines TRBV27 with TRBJ2-7, with TRBD2 matching 7 bases. The CDR3 has 15 residues. CDR1 and CDR2 (germline): MNHEY, SMNVEV (reference sequence). V shed 6 bases, J shed 3 bases, and the junction held 11 bases outside the gene matches. CDR3 in DNA: TGTGCCAGCAGAGACGTGGAGCGGGAAATCTACGAGCAGTACTTC. Protein sequence: CASRDVEREIYEQYF.

DNA for the CDR3: TGTGCCACCCTGCGGCGGGAGCCTAGCACAGATACGCAGTATTTT. Translating gives CATLRREPSTDTQYF. The chain recombines TRBV28 with TRBJ2-3, with TRBD2 identical over 7 bases. Germline V gene sequence: CDR1 MDHEN, CDR2 SYDVKM. V lost 10 bases and J lost 0; bases outside the gene matches: 10. The CDR3 covers 15 residues.

This clonotype showed up many times. This sequence joins TRBV19 and TRBJ2-5, with 9 positions matching TRBD1. CDR3 length: 13 amino acids. Germline V gene lookup returns CDR1 LNHDA and CDR2 SQIVND (reference sequence). V lost 4 bases to trimming and J lost 4 bases; unmatched junction nucleotides: 1. CDR3 loop: CASSTDRGETQYF. CDR3 bases: TGTGCCAGTAGTACGGACAGGGGAGAGACCCAGTACTTC.

This clonotype showed up just a few times. The chain has TRBV3-1 and TRBJ2-3, with D unclear. Deletions cut 5 bases from V and 2 bases from J, with 17 bases between. Per germline, CDR1 LGHDT and CDR2 YNNKEL (reference sequence). This CDR3 contains 16 residues. The CDR3 DNA reads as TGTGCCAGCAGCTCTCGACCCGGTAGGGCCACAGATACGCAGTATTTT. This translates into CASSSRPGRATDTQYF.

In its sample, this clonotype was seen many times. The rearrangement links TRBV6-1 to TRBJ1-1; TRBD1 matches at 10 bases. CDR1 MNHNS and CDR2 SASEGT come from the germline V gene. V was clipped by 10 bases and J by 6 bases; unmatched bases: 11. The CDR3 contains 14 residues. CDR3 residues: CATETWDRGSEAFF. The CDR3 coding sequence is TGTGCCACCGAAACGTGGGACAGGGGATCTGAAGCTTTCTTT.

This clonotype was found many times. CDR3 DNA sequence: TGTGCCAGCAACCCCGCCCTCCCGGGGCAAGAGACCCAGTACTTC. Protein: CASNPALPGQETQYF. The chain carries TRBV7-2 and TRBJ2-5; the D gene is possibly TRBD2 (5 bases). Germline V gene lookup returns CDR1 SGHTA and CDR2 FQGNSA. The germline V and J ends were trimmed by 7 bases and 2 bases, with 17 bases remaining between them. This CDR3 spans 15 amino acids.

CDR3 DNA sequence: TGTGCCACCAGCAACCGCGGGACAGTCAGATATCAGCCCCAGCATTTT. Residues: CATSNRGTVRYQPQHF. J is TRBJ1-5 and V is TRBV15; TRBD1 matches at 7 bases. CDR1 is LNHNV and CDR2 is YYDKDF in the germline V gene (reference sequence). The CDR3 contains 16 residues. With 4 bases clipped from V and 5 bases from J, the junction kept 11 bases outside the gene matches.